The 13 T cell receptor beta chains reported below all come from one sample, sequenced in a study of cytomegalovirus exposure and HLA in healthy donors. The PCR ran on 60 Vbeta and 13 Jbeta primers. The method was immunoSEQ multiplex PCR; TCRdb's version includes in-frame clones alone and lacks a portion of them. The sample carries fewer than 200,000 clones, 70% to 90% recorded once. Sequenced sample: PBMCs. Source of these receptors: a young woman in good health and CMV-seronegative.

V usage is TRBV19 and J usage is TRBJ1-2, with no clear D. The CDR3 extends over 15 amino acids. The germline CDR1 and CDR2 sequences are LNHDA and SQIVND (reference sequence). Trimming removed 5 bases from V and 0 bases from J, with 13 bases in between. DNA for the CDR3: TGTGCCAGTAGTGTTTACAGTGTAGCTAACTATGGCTACACCTTC. Encoded protein: CASSVYSVANYGYTF.

J is TRBJ2-5 and V is TRBV30; D is uncertain. V was pared by 6 bases and J by 2 bases, with 13 bases between. This CDR3 has 13 residues. Germline loops: CDR1 GTSNPN, CDR2 SVGIG (reference sequence). CDR3 nucleotide sequence: TGTGCCTGCCGGAAGCGTAGTCAAGAGACCCAGTACTTC. As protein: CACRKRSQETQYF.

The chain has TRBV18 and TRBJ2-5, with 7 bases that match TRBD1. Germline loops: CDR1 KGHSH, CDR2 LQKENI. Trimming removed 4 bases from V and 2 bases from J; junction bases left unmatched: 4. The CDR3 covers 14 residues. This CDR3 is CASSRDRAQETQYF. CDR3 nucleotides: TGTGCCAGCTCACGAGACAGGGCTCAAGAGACCCAGTACTTC.

This chain uses TRBV25-1 with TRBJ2-5, with D tentatively TRBD1 (6 bases). Germline V lookup: CDR1 MGHDK, CDR2 SYGVNS. The ends were cut back, 2 bases at V and 5 bases at J, with 12 bases in the middle. The CDR3 sequence is 14 residues long. For the CDR3, the DNA is TGTGCCAGCAGTGAACCGACAGGCGTTGAGACCCAGTACTTC. The encoded protein is CASSEPTGVETQYF.

With regard to this clone: Relative to the germline gene, one junction end is altered; a read error may explain this. The same CDR3 is also encoded by other DNA sequences in this sample. The gene calls are TRBV12-5 and TRBJ1-2; D is perhaps TRBD1 (5 bases). This CDR3 has 13 residues. CDR1 LGHNT and CDR2 FRNRAP come from the germline V gene. The CDR3 sequence is CASGTGVDYGYTF. The CDR3 DNA follows: TGTGCCAGTGGTACGGGGGTTGACTATGGCTACACCTTC.

This clone turned up a few times. The chain uses TRBV29-1 and TRBJ1-5; TRBD1 matches at 7 bases. Germline lookup yields CDR1 SQVTM and CDR2 ANQGSEA. The CDR3 runs 13 residues. The ends lost 6 bases at V and 5 bases at J; junction bases unmatched: 7. The CDR3 loop is CSVSTGVHQPQHF. The CDR3 DNA follows: TGCAGCGTCAGTACAGGGGTTCATCAGCCCCAGCATTTT.

V is TRBV10-3 and J is TRBJ2-3, with 7 positions matching TRBD2. Germline CDR1 reads ENHRY; CDR2 reads SYGVKD. This CDR3 spans 17 amino acids. V dropped 6 bases and J dropped 4; count of bases not matched to a gene: 16. CDR3: CAIRLTGGGNFSDTQYF. The CDR3 DNA follows: TGTGCCATCAGGCTAACGGGAGGCGGGAACTTCTCAGATACGCAGTATTTT.

The rearrangement links TRBV28 to TRBJ1-2; D is unresolved. V was clipped by 8 bases and J by 6 bases, with 13 bases between them. The CDR3 consists of 12 residues. CDR1 and CDR2 (germline): MDHEN, SYDVKM. For the CDR3, the DNA is TGTGCCAGCTATCTTGACGGGGATGGCTACACCTTC. Its protein product is CASYLDGDGYTF.

In its sample, this clone was seen a few times. The V gene is TRBV7-9, the J gene TRBJ2-5, with 7 bases fitting TRBD2. The CDR3 covers 17 residues. V was pared by 8 bases and J by 1 base, with 16 bases of the junction left unmatched. Germline CDR1 SEHNR, CDR2 FQNEAQ (reference sequence). The CDR3 sequence: CASGTSPGGWVQETQYF. The CDR3 nucleotides are TGTGCCAGCGGAACCAGCCCCGGGGGGTGGGTCCAAGAGACCCAGTACTTC.

The chain employs TRBV10-3 and TRBJ2-4; 9 bases match TRBD1. The CDR3 is 17 residues long. Trimming removed 2 bases from V and 0 bases from J; junction bases left unmatched: 5. CDR1 and CDR2 from the germline V gene are ENHRY and SYGVKD. The CDR3: CAISESPGQGAKNIQYF. The CDR3 DNA follows: TGTGCCATCAGTGAGAGCCCGGGACAGGGAGCCAAAAACATTCAGTACTTC.

This clone was seen a single time. The CDR3 sequence: CASSQEVLAGGPYTGELFF. As DNA, the CDR3 is TGCGCCAGCAGCCAAGAGGTTCTAGCGGGAGGGCCATACACCGGGGAGCTGTTTTTT. V is TRBV4-1 and J is TRBJ2-2; 12 nucleotides match TRBD2. V shed 0 bases and J 3 bases; nucleotides not matched to a gene: 8. The CDR3 extends over 19 amino acids. Germline assignment: CDR1 MGHRA and CDR2 YSYEKL.

The chain employs TRBV27 and TRBJ2-3; D unresolved. The CDR3 has 13 residues. V was shortened by 5 bases and J by 1 base, with 7 bases between the two germline ends. In germline, CDR1 is MNHEY, CDR2 SMNVEV (reference sequence). The CDR3 protein is CASSPLRTDTQYF. DNA for the CDR3: TGTGCCAGCAGTCCACTCCGCACAGATACGCAGTATTTT.

By its share, this clone is medium-sized. The chain couples TRBV15 to TRBJ1-4; 8 bases are a match to TRBD1. Germline V gene sequence: CDR1 LNHNV, CDR2 YYDKDF (reference sequence). CDR3 length: 16 amino acids. V gave up 0 bases and J gave up 5 bases; unmatched junction bases: 5. CDR3 DNA sequence: TGTGCCACCAGCAGAGATCGAGGACAGGGAAATGAAAAACTGTTTTTT. It is translated as CATSRDRGQGNEKLFF.